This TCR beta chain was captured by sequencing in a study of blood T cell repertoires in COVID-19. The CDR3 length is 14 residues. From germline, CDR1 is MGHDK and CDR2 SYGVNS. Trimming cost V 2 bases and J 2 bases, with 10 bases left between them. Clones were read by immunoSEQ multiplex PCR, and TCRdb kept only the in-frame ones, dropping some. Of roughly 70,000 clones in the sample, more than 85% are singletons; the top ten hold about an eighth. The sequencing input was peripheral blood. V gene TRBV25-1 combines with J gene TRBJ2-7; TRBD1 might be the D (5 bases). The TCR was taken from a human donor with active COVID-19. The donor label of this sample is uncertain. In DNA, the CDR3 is TGTGCCAGCAGTGAACTCGAGACAGCCTACGAGCAGTACTTC. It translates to CASSELETAYEQYF.